A selection of T cell receptor beta chains follows, all from one sample in a study of T cell changes during pregnancy in multiple sclerosis. Assay used: immunoSEQ multiplex PCR; TCRdb lists only in-frame clones, some missing. The data show approximately 88,000 clones, with 90% to 95% seen just once and around 0.84% held by the top ten. Sequencing used peripheral blood, obtained in the third trimester of pregnancy. The origin of the receptors is a female donor with multiple sclerosis, enrolled in a pregnancy study. Both conserved end residues are trimmed from each CDR3. The D gene is left open where the match is weak. Part of the rows lack a size; the others show once, few, many or a class for expanded clones.

size: -; V: TRBV30; D: -; CDR3: AWSVFGSGAKETQY
size: -; V: TRBV28; D: TRBD2; CDR3: ASRSPGLAANNEQF
size: once; V: TRBV6-4; D: TRBD1; CDR3: ASSKDRVYNEQF
size: -; V: TRBV14; D: -; CDR3: ASSQGGVGEQY
size: once; V: TRBV6-5; D: TRBD2; CDR3: ASSYLLAMPGELF
size: -; V: TRBV6-1; D: TRBD1; CDR3: ASSERKTGYQPQH
size: -; V: TRBV5-1; D: -; CDR3: ASSLYTNQPQH
size: -; V: TRBV18; D: TRBD2; CDR3: ASSLKGLAGGTDTQY
size: -; V: TRBV7-3; D: -; CDR3: ASSLSSGLPGGYT
size: -; V: TRBV7-9; D: -; CDR3: ASSLREGPYNEQF